These 9 T cell receptor beta chains share one sample of origin, sequenced in a study of T cell responses to AZD1222 COVID-19 vaccine. Method: immunoSEQ multiplex PCR; TCRdb's copy keeps in-frame clones and lacks some. The sample holds 160,000 or so clones, approximately 90% seen once. The material sequenced was peripheral blood, taken on day 0 of AZD1222 vaccination. The receptors were sampled from an adult in good health.

V and J are TRBV27 and TRBJ1-1; D possibly corresponds to TRBD1 (6 bases). The length of the CDR3 is 14 residues. Germline CDR1 is MNHEY and CDR2 is SMNVEV (reference sequence). V was pared by 3 bases and J by 6 bases, with 14 bases between. The CDR3 reads CASSLQGREPEAFF. The CDR3, as DNA: TGTGCCAGCAGTTTGCAGGGGCGAGAACCTGAAGCTTTCTTT.

The chain couples TRBV18 to TRBJ2-7; 9 nucleotides match TRBD1. The CDR3 is 15 amino acids. Germline V gene lookup returns CDR1 KGHSH and CDR2 LQKENI. V lost 3 bases to trimming and J lost 3 bases; unmatched junction nucleotides: 6. The CDR3 here is CASSPSGQGYYEQYF. CDR3 sequence (DNA): TGTGCCAGCTCACCGTCGGGACAGGGCTACTACGAGCAGTACTTC.

J is TRBJ2-1 and V is TRBV5-6; the match to TRBD2 covers 9 bases. The CDR3 is made up of 15 amino acids. Trimming cost V 0 bases and J 5 bases; bases outside gene matches: 3. Germline values: CDR1 SGHDT, CDR2 YYEEEE. The CDR3 is CASSLGLAAHNEQFF. The CDR3 nucleotides read TGTGCCAGCAGCTTGGGACTAGCGGCCCACAATGAGCAGTTCTTC.

This sequence joins TRBV11-1 and TRBJ1-2, with TRBD1 as a possible D gene (6 bases). The CDR3 loop spans 13 amino acids. The germline CDR1 and CDR2 sequences are SGHAT and FQDESV (reference sequence). The germline V and J ends were trimmed by 5 bases and 7 bases, with 14 bases remaining between them. CDR3 amino acids: CASSHAGARGYTF. The DNA for the CDR3 is TGTGCCAGCAGCCACGCGGGGGCGCGTGGCTACACCTTC. The whole variable domain, remainder taken from reference TRBV11-1 and TRBJ1-2, is EAEVAQSPRYKITEKSQAVAFWCDPISGHATLYWYRQILGQGPELLVQFQDESVVDDSQLPKDRFSAERLKGVDSTLKIQPAELGDSAMYLCASSHAGARGYTFGSGTRLTVV.

The chain links TRBV5-5 to TRBJ2-2; a possible D gene is TRBD2 (5 bases). The V end lost 6 bases, the J end lost 0 bases, and 12 bases lay between the germline ends. Germline CDR1 is SGHKS and CDR2 is YYEKEE (reference sequence). The CDR3 contains 15 residues. CDR3 nucleotide sequence: TGTGCCAGCATCAAAGCGACTACGAACACCGGGGAGCTGTTTTTT. It specifies CASIKATTNTGELFF. Filled out from reference TRBV5-5 and TRBJ2-2, the complete variable domain reads DAGVTQSPTHLIKTRGQQVTLRCSPISGHKSVSWYQQVLGQGPQFIFQYYEKEERGRGNFPDRFSARQFPNYSSELNVNALLLGDSALYLCASIKATTNTGELFFGEGSRLTVL.

This clone was seen just once. The V call is TRBV7-3, the J call TRBJ2-3; 7 positions agree with TRBD2. Germline lookup yields CDR1 SGHTA and CDR2 FQGTGA. J was trimmed by 0 bases and V by 1 base; bases with no gene match: 4. The CDR3 has 16 amino acids. The CDR3 loop reads CASSLIRGGSTDTQYF. The DNA of the CDR3 is TGTGCCAGCAGCTTAATACGCGGGGGTAGCACAGATACGCAGTATTTT.

V and J are TRBV7-9 and TRBJ2-1; D is perhaps TRBD2 (6 bases). The V end lost 1 base, the J end lost 7 bases, and 11 bases lay between the germline ends. The CDR3 is made up of 14 amino acids. The germline V gene encodes CDR1 SEHNR and CDR2 FQNEAQ (reference sequence). CDR3 DNA sequence: TGTGCCAGCAGCTTAGTTGCGGGGAGTAATGAGCAGTTCTTC. As protein: CASSLVAGSNEQFF. Based on the CDR3 plus reference TRBV7-9 and TRBJ2-1, the full variable domain is DTGVSQNPRHKITKRGQNVTFRCDPISEHNRLYWYRQTLGQGPEFLTYFQNEAQLEKSRLLSDRFSAERPKGSFSTLEIQRTEQGDSAMYLCASSLVAGSNEQFFGPGTRLTVL.

The chain uses TRBV12-5 and TRBJ1-1; TRBD1 is a possible D gene (5 bases). The V end was cut by 6 bases, the J end by 4 bases, with 15 bases between. Germline V CDR1 and CDR2: LGHNT, FRNRAP. The CDR3 is made up of 14 amino acids. The CDR3 region is CASGPRDVGTEAFF. The DNA of the CDR3 is TGTGCTAGTGGCCCCCGGGACGTGGGCACTGAAGCTTTCTTT. Looking up the rest from reference TRBV12-5 and TRBJ1-1 gives the full variable domain: DARVTQTPRHKVTEMGQEVTMRCQPILGHNTVFWYRQTMMQGLELLAYFRNRAPLDDSGMPKDRFSAEMPDATLATLKIQPSEPRDSAVYFCASGPRDVGTEAFFGQGTRLTVV.

The chain is built from TRBV7-2 and TRBJ1-1; 10 bases fit TRBD1. V was clipped by 5 bases and J by 10 bases; unmatched bases: 7. Germline V lookup: CDR1 SGHTA, CDR2 FQGNSA. The CDR3 is 13 residues long. The CDR3 nucleotides are TGTGCCAGCAGCATCCGACAGGGGGCGGCAGCTTTCTTT. It specifies CASSIRQGAAAFF.